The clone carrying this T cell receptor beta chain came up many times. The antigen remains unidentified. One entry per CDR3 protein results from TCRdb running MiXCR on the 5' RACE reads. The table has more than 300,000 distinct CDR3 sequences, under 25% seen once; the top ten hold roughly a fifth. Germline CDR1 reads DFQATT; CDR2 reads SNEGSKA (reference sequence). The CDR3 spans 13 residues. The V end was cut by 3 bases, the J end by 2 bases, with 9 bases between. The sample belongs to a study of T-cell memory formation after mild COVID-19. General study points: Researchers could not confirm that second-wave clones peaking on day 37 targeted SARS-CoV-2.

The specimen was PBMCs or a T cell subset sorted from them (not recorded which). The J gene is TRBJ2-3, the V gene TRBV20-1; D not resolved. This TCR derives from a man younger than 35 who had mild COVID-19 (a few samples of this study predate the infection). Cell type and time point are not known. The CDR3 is CSASAVLTDTQYF. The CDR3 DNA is TGCAGTGCTAGCGCCGTCCTCACAGATACGCAGTATTTT.